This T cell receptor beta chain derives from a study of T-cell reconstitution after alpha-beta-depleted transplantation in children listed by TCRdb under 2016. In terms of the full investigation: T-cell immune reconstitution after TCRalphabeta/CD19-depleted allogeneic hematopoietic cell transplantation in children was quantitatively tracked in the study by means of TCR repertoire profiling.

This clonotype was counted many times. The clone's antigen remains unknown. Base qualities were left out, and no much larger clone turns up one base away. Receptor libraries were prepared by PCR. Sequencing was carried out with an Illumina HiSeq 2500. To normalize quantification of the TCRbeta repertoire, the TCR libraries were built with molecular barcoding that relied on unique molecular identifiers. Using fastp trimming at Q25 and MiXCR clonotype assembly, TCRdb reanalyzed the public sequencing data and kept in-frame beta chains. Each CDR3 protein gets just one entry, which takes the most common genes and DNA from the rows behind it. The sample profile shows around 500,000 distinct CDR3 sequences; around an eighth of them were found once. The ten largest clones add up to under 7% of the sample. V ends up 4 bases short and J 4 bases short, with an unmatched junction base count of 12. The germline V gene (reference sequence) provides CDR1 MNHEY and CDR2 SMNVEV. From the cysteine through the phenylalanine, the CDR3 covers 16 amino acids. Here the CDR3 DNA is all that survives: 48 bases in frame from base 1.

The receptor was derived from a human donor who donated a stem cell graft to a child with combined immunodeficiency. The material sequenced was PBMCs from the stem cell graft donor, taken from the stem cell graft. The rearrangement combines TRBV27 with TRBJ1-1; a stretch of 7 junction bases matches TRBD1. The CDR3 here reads CASSSDRSLFGTEAFF. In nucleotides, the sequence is TGTGCCAGCAGTTCGGACAGGAGCCTTTTCGGCACTGAAGCTTTCTTT.